This T cell receptor beta chain comes out of a study of T-cell memory formation after mild COVID-19. Study as a whole: The TCR clusters were mostly specific to one donor.

TCRdb passed the 5' RACE reads through MiXCR, listing each CDR3 protein once. The sample includes under 600,000 distinct CDR3 sequences, 20% to 25% seen only once; the top ten take approximately 8.4%. The CDR3 extends over 15 amino acids. The trim removed 5 bases at V and 2 bases at J, leaving 8 bases unmatched. CDR1 is SEHNR, CDR2 FQNEAQ, per germline (reference sequence). This receptor was obtained from an adult woman who had mild COVID-19 (a few samples of this study predate the infection). Cell type and time point are not known. The rearrangement joins TRBV7-9 to TRBJ2-7; TRBD1 aligns across 8 bases. Material for sequencing was PBMCs or a T cell subset sorted from them (not recorded which). The CDR3, as DNA: TGTGCCAGCAGCCGGACAGGGAATCCGACCTACGAGCAGTACTTC. The encoded protein is CASSRTGNPTYEQYF.